This passage covers 7 T cell receptor beta chains from one sample sequenced in a study of Ad26.COV2.S vaccination and SARS-CoV-2 variants. Only in-frame clones appear in the TCRdb table, and some are missing; sequencing was by immunoSEQ multiplex PCR. The top ten clones hold roughly 4.3% of a sample with about 440,000 clones, around 91% of them seen once. The sample's treatment: 15 to 20 received Ad26.COV2.S at low or high dose, single or two shots; several received placebo; per-sample allocation not given. Sampling occurred on day 63 after the first vaccine or placebo injection. The sample consisted of peripheral blood, taken in a trial of Ad26.COV2.S vaccine versus placebo. These receptors all come from a person aged 18-65 years who received the Ad26.COV2.S COVID-19 vaccine or a placebo.

This chain joins TRBV28 and TRBJ2-7; a weak D match, TRBD1 (6 bases). V shed 1 base and J shed 2 bases, with 9 bases lying between them. The CDR3 is 14 amino acids. Per germline, CDR1 MDHEN and CDR2 SYDVKM. CDR3 sequence: CASSLSRGPYEQYF. CDR3 sequence (DNA): TGTGCCAGCAGTTTATCCAGGGGACCCTACGAGCAGTACTTC.

The chain uses TRBV28 and TRBJ2-2; D may match TRBD1 or TRBD2 (8 bases each). CDR3 length equals 18 residues. CDR1 is MDHEN and CDR2 is SYDVKM in the germline V gene. Between the trimmed V and J ends, which lost 5 bases and 4 bases, there was a span of 23 bases. The CDR3 DNA is TGTGCCAGCAGTCCGCGGACAGGGTCAGCGGGAGCCACCGGGGAGCTGTTTTTT. It yields the protein CASSPRTGSAGATGELFF. Together with reference TRBV28 and TRBJ2-2, the CDR3 gives the full variable domain: DVKVTQSSRYLVKRTGEKVFLECVQDMDHENMFWYRQDPGLGLRLIYFSYDVKMKEKGDIPEGYSVSREKKERFSLILESASTNQTSMYLCASSPRTGSAGATGELFFGEGSRLTVL.

This chain uses TRBV28 with TRBJ2-5; no clear D gene. This CDR3 contains 15 residues. Germline CDR1 reads MDHEN; CDR2 reads SYDVKM. Trimming stripped 3 bases from V and 5 bases from J, with 16 bases between. The CDR3 nucleotides are TGTGCCAGCAGTTTTGGCGGCAGTTTGTTGGAGACCCAGTACTTC. Its protein is CASSFGGSLLETQYF.

The chain recombines TRBV28 with TRBJ1-1, with a weak D call TRBD1 (6 bases). With 0 bases removed from V and 5 bases from J, the gap between germline ends came to 7 bases. CDR1 is MDHEN and CDR2 is SYDVKM in the germline V gene. The length of the CDR3 is 13 residues. DNA of the CDR3: TGTGCCAGCAGTTTATGGCAGGGGACTGAAGCTTTCTTT. Encoded protein: CASSLWQGTEAFF.

Written as DNA, the CDR3 is TGTGCCAGCAGCCAAGATCTTGTAGGTGGGAGTAGTGACTATGGCTACACCTTC. Its protein product is CASSQDLVGGSSDYGYTF. The chain employs TRBV4-2 and TRBJ1-2; no firm D call. The V gene lost 0 bases and the J gene lost 3 bases, with 20 bases spanning the gap. The CDR3 extends over 18 amino acids. In germline, CDR1 is LGHNA, CDR2 YNFKEQ.

The J gene is TRBJ2-5, the V gene TRBV11-1; 10 nucleotides agree with TRBD1. The junction had 10 bases not matched to a gene; V was cut back by 5 bases and J by 4 bases. Germline CDR1 SGHAT, CDR2 FQDESV (reference sequence). CDR3 length equals 16 residues. The CDR3 here is CASSPGTGAARETQYF. The CDR3 DNA reads TGTGCCAGCAGCCCCGGGACAGGGGCTGCACGAGAGACCCAGTACTTC.

The rearrangement links TRBV25-1 to TRBJ2-3, with TRBD2 as a possible D gene (5 bases). Germline V gene data show CDR1 as MGHDK and CDR2 as SYGVNS. The V end lost 3 bases, the J end lost 1 base, and 14 bases lay between the germline ends. The CDR3 loop spans 16 amino acids. CDR3 nucleotide sequence: TGTGCCAGCAGTGACCCCCGTCGAGGGCGCACAGATACGCAGTATTTT. Amino acids: CASSDPRRGRTDTQYF.